This TCR beta chain stems from a study of blood T cell repertoires in COVID-19. Across the whole study: The United States, Italy and Spain provided the acute and convalescent COVID-19 samples. Sample material is recorded as cDNA or gDNA derived from T cells, B-cell-depleted T cells, or PBMCs.

The CDR3 has 15 residues. Germline CDR1 reads SGDLS; CDR2 reads YYNGEE. V lost 0 bases and J 0 bases, leaving 9 bases between the germline ends. Original analysis: Nucleated cell number was recorded as an estimate derived from reference gene primer amplification. Produced via immunoSEQ multiplex PCR; TCRdb's table is partial and in-frame only. V, J and clone size are taken as reported in that table, and D and trimming were inferred from the DNA itself. The table has roughly 90,000 clones, approximately 90% seen once. This clone showed up just a few times. The chain has TRBV9 and TRBJ1-1, with unresolved D. The TCR sequence derives from a man aged 50-60 years with acute or convalescent COVID-19. The sequenced sample was peripheral blood. The CDR3 spells CASSVGAGMNTEAFF. CDR3 coding DNA: TGTGCCAGCAGCGTAGGCGCAGGTATGAACACTGAAGCTTTCTTT.